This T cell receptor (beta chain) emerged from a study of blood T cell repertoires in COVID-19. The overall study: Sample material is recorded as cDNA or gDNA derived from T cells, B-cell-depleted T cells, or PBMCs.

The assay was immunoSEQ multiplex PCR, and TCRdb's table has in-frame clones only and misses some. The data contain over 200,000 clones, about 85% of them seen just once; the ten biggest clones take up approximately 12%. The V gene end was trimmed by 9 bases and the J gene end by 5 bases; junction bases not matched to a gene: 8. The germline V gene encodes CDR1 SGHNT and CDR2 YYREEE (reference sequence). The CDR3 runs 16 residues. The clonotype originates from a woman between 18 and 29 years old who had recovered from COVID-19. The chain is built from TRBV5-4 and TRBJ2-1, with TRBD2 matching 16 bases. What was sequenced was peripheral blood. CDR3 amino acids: CATGTSGRAANNEQFF. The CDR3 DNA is TGTGCCACAGGGACTAGCGGGAGGGCCGCTAACAATGAGCAGTTCTTC.